Included here is one T cell receptor (beta chain) sequence, with context. No antigen is known for it. This CDR3 comprises 16 residues. With 1 base clipped from V and 3 bases from J, the junction kept 6 bases outside the gene matches. Germline V gene data show CDR1 as SQVTM and CDR2 as ANQGSEA. The table came from immunoSEQ multiplex PCR; TCRdb's copy has only in-frame clones and leaves some out. This table holds some 5,700 clones, under 75% found once. The entry originates in a study of regulatory dendritic cells for organ transplantation. Study-level results: Among resting subsets, memory CD8+ cells contained the most alloreactive clonotypes. Naive CD4+ and CD8+ repertoires were highly diverse; memory CD8+ was most oligoclonal. Regulatory dendritic cells appeared to expand memory CD8+ clones less than mature ones. The authors noted considerable between-person heterogeneity in alloreactive memory CD8+ cells.

Source material: memory CD8+ T cells from blood. Subset in this sample: CD45RO+ memory T cells. This clonotype originated in a human donor in good health. This chain joins TRBV29-1 and TRBJ2-1; 10 nucleotides align to TRBD1. The CDR3, as DNA: TGCAGCGTTGAAGGGGACAGGGGACGGAACTACAATGAGCAGTTCTTC. Translating it yields CSVEGDRGRNYNEQFF.